This T cell receptor beta chain is from a study of cytomegalovirus exposure and HLA in healthy donors. The PCR used 60 Vbeta and 13 Jbeta primers. Assay used: immunoSEQ multiplex PCR; TCRdb lists only in-frame clones, some missing. The data show around 140,000 clones, about 80% seen once. CDR3 length: 18 amino acids. Per germline, CDR1 SGHNT and CDR2 YYREEE (reference sequence). With 4 bases clipped from V and 0 bases from J, the junction kept 3 bases outside the gene matches. Concerning this clone: The antigen is undetermined.

Everyone who donated was a healthy bone marrow donor. Findings and caveats of the study: The authors later found TCR association rates varying by HLA locus, with DRB1 most and HLA-C fewest.

Sequencing was done on a sample of PBMCs. The source is a woman in her fifties or sixties in good health and CMV-seropositive. J is TRBJ2-2 and V is TRBV5-4; 16 bases match TRBD2. CDR3 nucleotides: TGTGCCAGCAGCCTGGGACTAGCGGGAGGGCCGAACACCGGGGAGCTGTTTTTT. As protein: CASSLGLAGGPNTGELFF.